The subject of this entry is one T cell receptor beta chain. Its specificity is not known. This record comes from a study of radiotherapy plus CTLA-4 blockade in lung cancer. Study results and caveats: With interferon-beta, early dynamics of blood T cell clones were reported to best predict response.

The data were produced by immunoSEQ multiplex PCR, yet TCRdb's version contains in-frame clones alone and is incomplete. The table records 70,000 to 90,000 clones, approximately 80% of them present only once. The CDR3 spans 13 residues. Germline V gene sequence: CDR1 MNHNY, CDR2 SVGAGI (reference sequence). V was pared by 7 bases and J by 7 bases, with 6 bases of the junction left unmatched. The J gene is TRBJ2-1, the V gene TRBV6-6, with 8 bases matching TRBD1. This specimen consisted of peripheral blood, obtained from a patient treated with radiotherapy plus ipilimumab. This TCR came from a human donor with non-small cell lung cancer who had a complete response to radiotherapy plus ipilimumab. CDR3 region: CASNSGQGNEQFF. CDR3 nucleotide sequence: TGTGCCAGCAACTCCGGACAGGGTAATGAGCAGTTCTTC.